Listed below are T cell receptor beta chains from one sample, sequenced in a study of cytomegalovirus exposure and HLA in healthy donors. The repertoire was sequenced with immunoSEQ multiplex PCR; TCRdb's copy has only in-frame clones and lacks some. In the table there are 210,000 or so clones, 70% to 90% of which are singletons. The specimen sequenced was PBMCs. The receptors here all came from a human donor in good health. CDR3s leave out the opening cysteine and the closing phenylalanine or tryptophan. Each record gives: V gene, J gene, CDR3 length, CDR3 protein.

TRBV5-4,TRBJ2-7,13,ASSPAGGLSYEQY
TRBV5-6,TRBJ1-4,13,ASSLLTGGNEKLF
TRBV19,TRBJ1-3,9,ATSTGNTIY
TRBV11-2,TRBJ2-1,17,ASSLKGTSGRSSYNEQF
TRBV7-2,TRBJ2-1,13,ASSFEASGALRQF
TRBV30,TRBJ2-7,13,AWRKPGLAGAEQY
TRBV27,TRBJ1-1,12,ASSLYNSNTEAF
TRBV6-6,TRBJ2-5,13,ASSYGGGIQETQY
TRBV7-3,TRBJ2-1,13,ASSLVSGAGNEQF
TRBV7-2,TRBJ2-7,13,ASSSFRDRADEQY
TRBV7-2,TRBJ2-7,14,ASSLALPGQGTEQY
TRBV9,TRBJ1-1,13,ASSMGHSQNTEAF
TRBV19,TRBJ2-7,14,ASSIADSTYSYEQY
TRBV5-1,TRBJ2-7,12,ASSEGTRDYEQY
TRBV5-4,TRBJ2-2,15,ASSGGLAGGGTGELF
TRBV4-1,TRBJ1-1,11,ASRDRLNTEAF
TRBV27,TRBJ1-2,12,ASSSRVSVYGYT
TRBV28,TRBJ2-1,12,ASSNLLGVIEQF
TRBV6-5,TRBJ1-2,12,ASSYDRGDGGYT
TRBV19,TRBJ2-1,14,ASSMRDRGQYNEQF
TRBV11-1,TRBJ2-3,12,ASSLQRGTDTQY
TRBV20-1,TRBJ2-5,9,SPIGEETQY
TRBV4-1,TRBJ2-1,14,ASSPLGQGAYNEQF
TRBV27,TRBJ2-7,13,ASRHLGQGSYEQY
TRBV19,TRBJ1-1,11,ASSIETGGPAF
TRBV7-3,TRBJ2-1,12,ASSFRDYPWVQF
TRBV11-3,TRBJ2-5,13,ASSLVTGAQETQY
TRBV7-9,TRBJ2-7,12,ASSAAGSAYEQY
TRBV9,TRBJ2-5,13,ASSVTSGTQETQY
TRBV7-3,TRBJ2-3,11,ASSLGVKDTQY
TRBV7-8,TRBJ2-1,15,ASSLAGGSGSYNEQF
TRBV6-4,TRBJ2-1,15,ASSDTRLAGLQREQF
TRBV19,TRBJ2-5,14,ASSPPGTGVQETQY
TRBV7-9,TRBJ2-1,16,SSSFWQGPATTYNEQF
TRBV11-3,TRBJ2-1,14,ASSWTGASGSNEQF
TRBV2,TRBJ2-3,13,ASSERRAGTDTQY
TRBV7-9,TRBJ2-7,13,ASSSSHTSSYEQY
TRBV7-2,TRBJ2-2,14,ASSGPAGKYTGELF
TRBV10-3,TRBJ2-1,9,AIGQLDEQF
TRBV28,TRBJ2-7,13,ASSVGLAGAYEQY
TRBV5-1,TRBJ2-7,15,ASSFLVGMGQDYEQY
TRBV18,TRBJ2-7,14,ASSPGLGQGSYEQY
TRBV7-9,TRBJ2-3,12,ASSLDRHTDTQY
TRBV7-9,TRBJ1-1,14,ASSRGGRGQGTEAF
TRBV15,TRBJ2-1,14,ATSGEGGVPYNEQF
TRBV7-2,TRBJ2-1,11,ASSLGAYNEQF
TRBV28,TRBJ2-3,18,ASSLGTGRFPKPNTDTQY
TRBV27,TRBJ2-7,13,ASSFGLAGGYEQY
TRBV7-2,TRBJ2-1,13,ASSSDRGSYNEQF
TRBV30,TRBJ1-2,10,ACTREIYGYT
TRBV5-1,TRBJ2-7,13,ASSLGLAGLYEQY
TRBV19,TRBJ2-7,13,ASRKIGQAIYEQY